This T cell receptor (beta chain) was retrieved from a study of blood T cell repertoires in COVID-19. For the study at large: Acute and convalescent COVID-19 specimens originated in the United States, Italy and Spain. T cells, B-cell-depleted T cells, or PBMCs supplied cDNA or gDNA.

Enrolled during active infection, Seattle patients were then followed longitudinally. As handled by the study authors: Amplified reference gene primers provided the basis for estimating nucleated cell counts. Some clones are missing from TCRdb's copy, which holds only in-frame ones; the method was immunoSEQ multiplex PCR. V, J and clone size are taken as reported in that table, and D and trimming were inferred from the DNA itself. The profile covers tens of thousands of clones, with roughly 89% appearing a single time and 18% taken by the ten largest. The germline gives CDR1 SGHRS, CDR2 YFSETQ. The V and J ends lost 0 bases and 4 bases respectively, with 7 bases between them. The CDR3 covers 13 residues.

The J gene is TRBJ1-1, the V gene TRBV5-1, with D unclear. The material sequenced was peripheral blood. This TCR came from a woman in her sixties with COVID-19, enrolled during active disease. CDR3 DNA: TGCGCCAGCAGCTTGGTAGAGGCCACTGAAGCTTTCTTT. As protein: CASSLVEATEAFF.